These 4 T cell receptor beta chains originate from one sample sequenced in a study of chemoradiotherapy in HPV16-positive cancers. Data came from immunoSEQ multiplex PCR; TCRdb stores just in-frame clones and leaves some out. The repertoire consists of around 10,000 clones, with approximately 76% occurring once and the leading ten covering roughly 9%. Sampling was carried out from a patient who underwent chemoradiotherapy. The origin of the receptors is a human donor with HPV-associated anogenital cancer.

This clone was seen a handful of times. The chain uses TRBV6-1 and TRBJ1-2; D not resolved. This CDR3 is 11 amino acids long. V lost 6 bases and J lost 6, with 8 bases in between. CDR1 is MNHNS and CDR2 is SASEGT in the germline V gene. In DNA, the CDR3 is TGTGCCAGCAGGGATCAGGATGGCTACACCTTC. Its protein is CASRDQDGYTF.

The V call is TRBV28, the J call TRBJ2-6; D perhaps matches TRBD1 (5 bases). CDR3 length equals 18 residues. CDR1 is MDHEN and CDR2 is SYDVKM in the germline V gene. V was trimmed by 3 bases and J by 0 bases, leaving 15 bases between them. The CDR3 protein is CASSFLRQTYSGANVLTF. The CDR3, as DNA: TGTGCCAGCAGTTTCCTGAGACAGACCTACTCTGGGGCCAACGTCCTGACTTTC.

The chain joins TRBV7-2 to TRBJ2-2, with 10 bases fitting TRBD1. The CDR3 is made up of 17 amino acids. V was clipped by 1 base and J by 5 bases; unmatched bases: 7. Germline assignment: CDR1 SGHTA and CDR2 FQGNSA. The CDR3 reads CASSLVAPGQGTGELFF. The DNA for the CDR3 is TGTGCCAGCAGCTTAGTGGCTCCGGGACAGGGGACCGGGGAGCTGTTTTTT.

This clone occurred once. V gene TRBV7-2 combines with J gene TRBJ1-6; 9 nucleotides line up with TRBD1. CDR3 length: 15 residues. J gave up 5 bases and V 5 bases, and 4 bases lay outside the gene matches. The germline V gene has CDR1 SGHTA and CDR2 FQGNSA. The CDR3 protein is CASSRRTGDNSPLHF. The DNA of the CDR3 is TGTGCCAGCAGCCGTCGGACAGGGGATAATTCACCCCTCCACTTT.